A single sample gave rise to the 29 T cell receptor beta chains below, sequenced in a study of patients and donors after allogeneic stem cell transplantation. Via MiXCR, TCRdb re-called the RT-PCR reads, giving one row per CDR3 protein. Among 900,000 to 1,000,000 distinct CDR3 sequences listed, under 20% were seen once. The specimen was blood, either unsorted or a sorted T cell fraction (not recorded which). These receptors originate from a human donor who was either an allogeneic HSCT recipient or a stem cell or donor lymphocyte infusion donor (not recorded which). It is not recorded whose cells these are; they may come from a transplant donor.

The CDR3 region is CASSSAGSTKNIQYF. The DNA for the CDR3 is TGTGCCAGCAGTTCGGCAGGGTCTACCAAAAACATTCAGTACTTC. The chain is built from TRBV6-5 and TRBJ2-4; perhaps TRBD1 as D (5 bases). Deletions cut 4 bases from V and 2 bases from J, with 12 bases between. Germline V gene lookup returns CDR1 MNHEY and CDR2 SVGAGI. This CDR3 spans 15 amino acids.

The chain links TRBV18 to TRBJ1-1; D ambiguous. Trimming removed 3 bases from V and 1 base from J, with 9 bases in between. The CDR3 is 14 residues long. Germline CDR1 and CDR2: KGHSH and LQKENI. The CDR3 loop is CASSPSAPNTEAFF. CDR3 bases: TGTGCCAGCTCACCTTCGGCCCCGAACACTGAAGCTTTCTTT.

The chain links TRBV24-1 to TRBJ2-5; 11 positions match TRBD2. CDR1 is KGHDR and CDR2 is SFDVKD in the germline V gene. The J segment lost 1 base and the V segment lost 2 bases, leaving 8 bases of the junction unmatched. The length of the CDR3 is 18 residues. The CDR3 loop reads CATSDYRLLAGGQETQYF. For the CDR3, the DNA is TGTGCCACCAGTGATTATCGTCTGCTAGCGGGAGGCCAAGAGACCCAGTACTTC.

This chain joins TRBV20-1 and TRBJ2-7, with 9 bases that match TRBD2. V shed 0 bases, J shed 6 bases, and the junction held 9 bases outside the gene matches. Germline CDR1 is DFQATT and CDR2 is SNEGSKA (reference sequence). The CDR3 has 15 residues. CDR3 sequence reads: CSAREGGSGSREQYF. The CDR3 DNA follows: TGCAGTGCTAGAGAAGGAGGTAGCGGGAGTCGCGAGCAGTACTTC.

The genes are TRBV12-3 or TRBV12-4 and TRBJ2-7; D may be TRBD1 or TRBD2 (6 bases each). Trimming removed 3 bases from V and 4 bases from J, with 13 bases in between. The CDR3 is 14 amino acids. CDR3 in amino acids: CASSLGGTLYEQYF. The DNA of the CDR3 is TGTGCCAGCAGTTTGGGGGGCACCCTATACGAGCAGTACTTC.

This clonotype showed up many times. The chain couples TRBV12-3 or TRBV12-4 to TRBJ1-1, with D unclear. The CDR3 is 11 amino acids. V lost 3 bases, J lost 6 bases, and 5 bases lay in between. CDR3 bases: TGTGCCAGCAGTTTCAGGTCTGAAGCTTTCTTT. Its protein is CASSFRSEAFF.

The CDR3 is CASSSTEITGELFF. CDR3 in DNA: TGTGCCAGCAGCTCAACAGAGATCACCGGGGAGCTGTTTTTT. The chain uses TRBV7-6 and TRBJ2-2; D uncertain. The length of the CDR3 is 14 residues. Looked up from germline, CDR1 is SGHVS and CDR2 is FNYEAQ. Trimming stripped 4 bases from V and 4 bases from J, with 10 bases between.

The rearrangement links TRBV25-1 to TRBJ2-3, with TRBD2 as a possible D gene (5 bases). In germline, CDR1 is MGHDK, CDR2 SYGVNS. The CDR3 runs to 16 residues. Trimming removed 1 base from V and 8 bases from J, with 19 bases in between. For the CDR3, the DNA is TGTGCCAGCAGTGAATTTCTAGGCGGATCCGCGGGTACGCAGTATTTT. Its translation is CASSEFLGGSAGTQYF.

This clonotype appeared many times. The rearrangement links TRBV10-3 to TRBJ1-3; D is ambiguous. V was shortened by 7 bases and J by 0 bases, with 13 bases between the two germline ends. The CDR3 has 15 residues. The germline V gene has CDR1 ENHRY and CDR2 SYGVKD. CDR3 sequence: CAITAWRDSGNTIYF. CDR3 DNA: TGTGCCATCACAGCCTGGAGGGACTCTGGAAACACCATATATTTT.

The genes are TRBV19 and TRBJ2-1; 10 bases match TRBD2. This CDR3 spans 16 amino acids. V trimming: 4 bases; J trimming: 2 bases; junction bases outside the gene matches: 5. Germline CDR1 and CDR2: LNHDA and SQIVND (reference sequence). As DNA, the CDR3 is TGTGCCAGTAGTAGGGAAAGCGGGGGGGCCTACAATGAGCAGTTCTTC. Encoded protein: CASSRESGGAYNEQFF.

The chain combines TRBV20-1 with TRBJ2-1; the match to TRBD2 covers 9 bases. CDR1 DFQATT and CDR2 SNEGSKA come from the germline V gene (reference sequence). This CDR3 contains 18 residues. Trimming at V came to 0 bases and at J to 3 bases, leaving 12 bases not matched to a gene. The CDR3 DNA sequence: TGCAGTGCTAGAGATCTCATTGGTAGCGGGAGCGTCTACAATGAGCAGTTCTTC. Protein sequence: CSARDLIGSGSVYNEQFF.

This sequence joins TRBV24-1 and TRBJ2-5; 11 nucleotides align to TRBD1. J gave up 3 bases and V 10 bases, and 9 bases lay outside the gene matches. The CDR3 totals 15 residues. The V gene's germline CDR1 is KGHDR and CDR2 SFDVKD. The CDR3 sequence is CATSFGTGGKETQYF. The CDR3, as DNA: TGTGCCACTTCTTTTGGGACAGGGGGTAAAGAGACCCAGTACTTC.

In its sample, this clonotype was seen a few times. This chain connects TRBV12-3 or TRBV12-4 to TRBJ1-1; the D gene is possibly TRBD1 (6 bases). The V end was cut by 6 bases, the J end by 4 bases, with 12 bases between. This CDR3 contains 13 residues. As DNA, the CDR3 is TGTGCCAGCAGCCAGACAGGTATCACTGAAGCTTTCTTT. It yields the protein CASSQTGITEAFF.

This clonotype was counted only a few times. J is TRBJ2-2 and V is TRBV24-1; no clear D. Per the germline V gene, CDR1 is KGHDR and CDR2 is SFDVKD. The CDR3 sequence is 15 residues long. V lost 4 bases and J lost 2, with 10 bases in between. The DNA for the CDR3 is TGTGCCACCAGTGACGGTGGAGATAACACCGGGGAGCTGTTTTTT. Translated, it gives CATSDGGDNTGELFF.

This clonotype was picked up a small number of times. The J gene is TRBJ2-7, the V gene TRBV29-1; no clear D gene. V dropped 7 bases and J dropped 7 bases, with 20 bases sitting between them. The CDR3 contains 13 residues. Germline CDR1 and CDR2: SQVTM and ANQGSEA. The CDR3 loop reads CSASHLSDGEQYF. For the CDR3, the DNA is TGCAGCGCCTCTCATCTCTCAGACGGGGAGCAGTACTTC.

This clonotype has just a few counts. The chain carries TRBV4-3 and TRBJ2-7; D gene uncertain. In germline, CDR1 is LGHNA, CDR2 YSLEER. CDR3 length equals 16 residues. The germline V and J ends were trimmed by 2 bases and 2 bases, with 16 bases remaining between them. In nucleotides, the CDR3 is TGCGCCAGCAGCCAAATCATCACACAGCCTCCCTACGAGCAGTACTTC. Translating gives CASSQIITQPPYEQYF.

The chain employs TRBV27 and TRBJ2-3; 10 positions match TRBD2. The CDR3 is made up of 18 amino acids. CDR1 is MNHEY and CDR2 is SMNVEV in the germline V gene (reference sequence). J was trimmed by 5 bases and V by 3 bases; bases with no gene match: 14. CDR3 DNA: TGTGCCAGCAGTTTTCTACCCACGGGTAGCGGGGGGAGAGATACGCAGTATTTT. Amino acid sequence: CASSFLPTGSGGRDTQYF.

V gene TRBV6-1 combines with J gene TRBJ1-5; D perhaps matches TRBD1 (5 bases). CDR3 length equals 13 residues. Germline V gene lookup returns CDR1 MNHNS and CDR2 SASEGT. Between the trimmed V and J ends, which lost 5 bases and 10 bases, there was a span of 15 bases. Here the CDR3 reads CASSRGEGHPQHF. CDR3 DNA: TGTGCCAGCAGTCGGGGGGAGGGGCACCCCCAGCATTTT.

This chain joins TRBV9 and TRBJ2-1; unclear D gene. The CDR3 has 15 amino acids. The germline CDR1 and CDR2 sequences are SGDLS and YYNGEE. The V end lost 0 bases, the J end lost 3 bases, and 10 bases lay between the germline ends. The CDR3 spells CASSVATQHYNEQFF. CDR3 nucleotide sequence: TGTGCCAGCAGCGTAGCGACTCAACACTACAATGAGCAGTTCTTC. Full variable domain (outside the CDR3, taken from reference TRBV9 and TRBJ2-1): DSGVTQTPKHLITATGQRVTLRCSPRSGDLSVYWYQQSLDQGLQFLIQYYNGEERAKGNILERFSAQQFPDLHSELNLSSLELGDSALYFCASSVATQHYNEQFFGPGTRLTVL.

This clonotype has a handful of counts. The V and J genes are TRBV12-3 or TRBV12-4 and TRBJ1-4; D call uncertain. The CDR3 has 15 amino acids. Trimming stripped 4 bases from V and 7 bases from J, with 16 bases between. This CDR3 is CASSSDPTYGEKLFF. Here the CDR3 DNA reads TGTGCCAGCAGTTCTGACCCTACCTATGGTGAAAAACTGTTTTTT.

In this sample, this clonotype turned up a few times. The gene calls are TRBV7-8 and TRBJ2-7; D perhaps matches TRBD2 (5 bases). The germline gives CDR1 SGHVS, CDR2 FQNEAQ. CDR3 length: 16 residues. V lost 5 bases, J lost 4 bases, and 21 bases lay in between. The CDR3 DNA sequence: TGTGCCAGCAGCAGACTTCGGGGAGACTATAGATACGAGCAGTACTTC. Its protein is CASSRLRGDYRYEQYF.

CDR3 region: CASSLEPQGTEDEQFF. CDR3 nucleotides: TGTGCCAGCAGTTTAGAACCACAGGGGACTGAGGATGAGCAGTTCTTC. V usage is TRBV12-3 or TRBV12-4 and J usage is TRBJ2-1; D may be TRBD1 (7 bases). This CDR3 has 16 residues. Trimming shortened V by 1 base and J by 8 bases, and 18 bases separated the two germline ends.

This clonotype was recorded at least ten times. The chain combines TRBV12-3 or TRBV12-4 with TRBJ2-2; TRBD2 might be the D (5 bases). This CDR3 region has 13 residues. V shed 6 bases and J shed 6 bases, with 11 bases lying between them. CDR3 DNA: TGTGCCAGCAGCCGGGCCGGGGCCGGGGAGCTGTTTTTT. It codes for CASSRAGAGELFF.

This clonotype has only a few counts. V and J are TRBV6-5 and TRBJ1-2, with D possibly matching TRBD1 (6 bases). CDR1 is MNHEY, CDR2 SVGAGI, per germline. The CDR3 is 18 amino acids. Trimming took off 0 bases at V and 3 bases at J, with 20 bases between the two ends. CDR3 residues: CASSYSIGGGAWYYGYTF. CDR3 bases: TGTGCCAGCAGTTACTCGATCGGGGGGGGCGCTTGGTACTATGGCTACACCTTC.

This chain links TRBV9 with TRBJ2-1; D perhaps matches TRBD2 (5 bases). The CDR3 spans 15 residues. V was shortened by 2 bases and J by 9 bases, with 18 bases between the two germline ends. Per germline, CDR1 SGDLS and CDR2 YYNGEE. The CDR3 nucleotides are TGTGCCAGCAGCGTTCAGCATCTCGGGGATAGTGAGCAGTTCTTC. Amino acid sequence: CASSVQHLGDSEQFF.

J is TRBJ1-2 and V is TRBV12-3 or TRBV12-4; tentative D call: TRBD1 (5 bases). V gave up 4 bases and J gave up 4 bases, with 16 bases separating them. This CDR3 has 15 amino acids. For the CDR3, the DNA is TGTGCCAGCAGTTCCCCAGGGAGGGATATCTATGGCTACACCTTC. This translates into CASSSPGRDIYGYTF.

The V call is TRBV5-1, the J call TRBJ1-2; possibly TRBD1 for D (5 bases). CDR3 size: 11 residues. In germline, CDR1 is SGHRS, CDR2 YFSETQ. The V end lost 4 bases, the J end lost 8 bases, and 9 bases lay between the germline ends. The CDR3 bases are TGCGCCAGCAGCGGGGCTTGGGGCTACACCTTC. This gives the protein CASSGAWGYTF.

This clonotype was seen repeatedly, ten times or more. J is TRBJ2-1 and V is TRBV7-9; D uncertain. Trimming left V 1 base short and J 13 bases short, with 14 bases between. The CDR3 has 13 amino acids. Germline CDR1 is SEHNR and CDR2 is FQNEAQ (reference sequence). CDR3 residues: CASSLDLIPDQFF. The CDR3, as DNA: TGTGCCAGCAGCTTAGATCTGATTCCCGACCAGTTCTTC.

This chain joins TRBV20-1 and TRBJ2-5; no firm D call. Looked up from germline, CDR1 is DFQATT and CDR2 is SNEGSKA (reference sequence). This CDR3 spans 11 amino acids. V was shortened by 2 bases and J by 5 bases, with 6 bases between the two germline ends. The CDR3 DNA follows: TGCAGTGCTAGAATCGGGGAGACCCAGTACTTC. Encoded protein: CSARIGETQYF.